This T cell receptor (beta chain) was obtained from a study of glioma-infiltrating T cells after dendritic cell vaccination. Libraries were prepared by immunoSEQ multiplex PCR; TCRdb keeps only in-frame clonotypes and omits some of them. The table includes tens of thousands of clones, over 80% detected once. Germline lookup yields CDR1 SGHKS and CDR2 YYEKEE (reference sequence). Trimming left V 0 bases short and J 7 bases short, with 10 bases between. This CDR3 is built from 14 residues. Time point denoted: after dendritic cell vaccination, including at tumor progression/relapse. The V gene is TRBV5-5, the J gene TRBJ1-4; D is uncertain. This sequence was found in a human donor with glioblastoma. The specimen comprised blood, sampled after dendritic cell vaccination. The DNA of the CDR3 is TGTGCCAGCAGCTTGGACGTTGGAGCTGAAAAACTGTTTTTT. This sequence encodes CASSLDVGAEKLFF.